The clone carrying this T cell receptor (beta chain) has just a few counts. The data are from a study of patients and donors after allogeneic stem cell transplantation. TCRdb fed the RT-PCR reads into MiXCR, producing one record per CDR3 protein. In the table there are hundreds of thousands of distinct CDR3 sequences, roughly 16% of which are singletons. Trimming left V 6 bases short and J 3 bases short, with 14 bases between. Germline values: CDR1 MGHDK, CDR2 SYGVNS. This CDR3 contains 14 residues. The chain joins TRBV25-1 to TRBJ1-1; D call uncertain. This TCR was recovered from a human donor who was either an allogeneic HSCT recipient or a stem cell or donor lymphocyte infusion donor (not recorded which). It is not recorded whose cells these are; they may come from a transplant donor. Specimen: blood, either unsorted or a sorted T cell fraction (not recorded which). The CDR3 here is CASRGPVADTEAFF. Written as DNA, the CDR3 is TGTGCCAGCAGAGGACCGGTGGCGGACACTGAAGCTTTCTTT.